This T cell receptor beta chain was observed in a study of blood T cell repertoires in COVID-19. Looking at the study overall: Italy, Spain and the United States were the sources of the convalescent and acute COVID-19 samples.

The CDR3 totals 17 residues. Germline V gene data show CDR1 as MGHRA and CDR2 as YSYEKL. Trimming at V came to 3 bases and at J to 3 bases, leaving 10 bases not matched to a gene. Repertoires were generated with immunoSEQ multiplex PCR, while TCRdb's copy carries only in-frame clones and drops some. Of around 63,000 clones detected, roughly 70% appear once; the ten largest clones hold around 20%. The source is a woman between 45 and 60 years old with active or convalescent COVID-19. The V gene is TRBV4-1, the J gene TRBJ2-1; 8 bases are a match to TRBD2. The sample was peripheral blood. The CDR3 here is CASSQSQSGSRYNEQFF. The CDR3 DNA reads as TGCGCCAGCAGCCAGTCCCAGAGCGGGAGCCGCTACAATGAGCAGTTCTTC.